These 25 T cell receptor beta chains originate from one sample sequenced in a study of post-analysis software for immune sequencing data. These TCRs' antigens remain unknown. Unique molecular identifiers were carried by the TCR beta cDNA libraries. TCRdb re-called the PCR reads through MiXCR, storing one row per CDR3 protein. This sample carries around 710,000 distinct CDR3 sequences, roughly 46% of them seen once, and the ten largest clones take roughly 4.9%. Whole-study findings and limits: Several TRBV segments were more frequent in patients than controls; TRBV5-6, TRBV5-1 and TRBV20-1 belonged to this group.

Sequencing input: blood. The origin of the receptors is a girl aged 10-17 years with multiple sclerosis.

The chain joins TRBV7-9 to TRBJ2-3; TRBD1 is a possible D gene (6 bases). This CDR3 is built from 18 residues. The V end lost 2 bases, the J end lost 2 bases, and 20 bases lay between the germline ends. The germline CDR1 and CDR2 sequences are SEHNR and FQNEAQ (reference sequence). The CDR3 spells CASSLWGQGTLHTDTQYF. The CDR3 DNA follows: TGTGCCAGCAGCTTATGGGGACAAGGGACCCTTCACACAGATACGCAGTATTTT. Looking up the rest from reference TRBV7-9 and TRBJ2-3 gives the full variable domain: DTGVSQNPRHKITKRGQNVTFRCDPISEHNRLYWYRQTLGQGPEFLTYFQNEAQLEKSRLLSDRFSAERPKGSFSTLEIQRTEQGDSAMYLCASSLWGQGTLHTDTQYFGPGTRLTVL.

This clonotype appeared once. The J gene is TRBJ2-5, the V gene TRBV18; D unresolved. The germline V gene encodes CDR1 KGHSH and CDR2 LQKENI. V was shortened by 3 bases and J by 7 bases, with 12 bases between the two germline ends. The CDR3 runs to 13 residues. This CDR3 is CASSPQQEGTQYF. The CDR3 bases are TGTGCCAGCTCACCGCAGCAGGAAGGGACCCAGTACTTC.

As DNA, the CDR3 is TGTGCCAGCAGCGTCTCTCCAAATGCCTACGAGCAGTACTTC. The encoded protein is CASSVSPNAYEQYF. The V and J genes are TRBV9 and TRBJ2-7; D not certain. Per germline, CDR1 SGDLS and CDR2 YYNGEE. V dropped 2 bases and J dropped 2 bases, with 11 bases sitting between them. The CDR3 length is 14 residues. Full variable domain (rest looked up from reference TRBV9 and TRBJ2-7): DSGVTQTPKHLITATGQRVTLRCSPRSGDLSVYWYQQSLDQGLQFLIQYYNGEERAKGNILERFSAQQFPDLHSELNLSSLELGDSALYFCASSVSPNAYEQYFGPGTRLTVT.

J is TRBJ2-7 and V is TRBV29-1; 10 bases line up with TRBD1. V was clipped by 4 bases and J by 0 bases; unmatched bases: 6. The CDR3 has 15 residues. Germline CDR1 is SQVTM and CDR2 is ANQGSEA. CDR3: CSVGDRGQSSYEQYF. CDR3 DNA: TGCAGCGTTGGGGACAGGGGCCAAAGCTCCTACGAGCAGTACTTC.

This CDR3 is CASGETSGIFQFF. As DNA, the CDR3 is TGTGCCTCAGGGGAGACTAGCGGGATATTCCAGTTCTTC. This chain connects TRBV2 to TRBJ2-1, with TRBD2 matching over 11 bases. V was clipped by 11 bases and J by 13 bases; unmatched bases: 13. Looked up from germline, CDR1 is SNHLY and CDR2 is FYNNEI. The CDR3 runs 13 residues.

This clonotype occurred a few times. The chain employs TRBV9 and TRBJ2-3, with TRBD2 identical over 9 bases. This CDR3 is built from 15 residues. The germline V gene encodes CDR1 SGDLS and CDR2 YYNGEE. V trimming: 5 bases; J trimming: 4 bases; junction bases outside the gene matches: 8. CDR3 sequence (DNA): TGTGCCAGCAGTGACGTTAGCGGGAGCTCAGATACGCAGTATTTT. It yields the protein CASSDVSGSSDTQYF.

This sequence joins TRBV5-1 and TRBJ2-1; TRBD1 might be the D (6 bases). V was trimmed by 2 bases and J by 10 bases, leaving 13 bases between them. CDR3 length equals 13 residues. Germline loops: CDR1 SGHRS, CDR2 YFSETQ. The CDR3 DNA reads as TGCGCCAGCAGCTTTACAGGGTCTGAGGAGCAGTTCTTC. This codes for CASSFTGSEEQFF.

This clonotype was seen more than once but under ten times. This rearrangement joins TRBV4-2 to TRBJ2-3; D gene uncertain. The CDR3 totals 13 residues. Germline values: CDR1 LGHNA, CDR2 YNFKEQ. The V end was cut by 0 bases, the J end by 6 bases, with 7 bases between. CDR3 loop: CASSQEGWDTQYF. The CDR3 DNA follows: TGTGCCAGCAGCCAAGAGGGCTGGGATACGCAGTATTTT.

The V call is TRBV29-1, the J call TRBJ2-1; D assignment may be TRBD1 or TRBD2 (6 bases each). With 7 bases removed from V and 7 bases from J, the gap between germline ends came to 20 bases. The V gene's germline CDR1 is SQVTM and CDR2 ANQGSEA. This CDR3 region has 14 residues. The CDR3 DNA is TGCAGCGCCCATAGGGGGGCAGGGGTAAATGAGCAGTTCTTC. Amino acid sequence: CSAHRGAGVNEQFF.

This clonotype was recorded a few times. This sequence joins TRBV15 and TRBJ2-1; TRBD2 agrees at 9 bases. The CDR3 runs to 14 residues. Trimming cost V 3 bases and J 5 bases; bases outside gene matches: 2. The germline V gene has CDR1 LNHNV and CDR2 YYDKDF (reference sequence). The CDR3 region has the DNA TGTGCCACCAGCAGGGGACTAGCTAACAATGAGCAGTTCTTC. This translates into CATSRGLANNEQFF.

This chain uses TRBV28 with TRBJ1-1, with a possible D match to TRBD1 (5 bases). This CDR3 is 14 amino acids long. Germline loops: CDR1 MDHEN, CDR2 SYDVKM. V dropped 5 bases and J dropped 4 bases, with 14 bases sitting between them. The CDR3 spells CASSGDAGATEAFF. In nucleotides, the CDR3 is TGTGCCAGCAGTGGGGATGCCGGGGCCACTGAAGCTTTCTTT.

The V gene is TRBV13, the J gene TRBJ2-1, with D possibly matching TRBD1 (6 bases). Trimming stripped 5 bases from V and 4 bases from J, with 9 bases between. Germline CDR1 is PRHDT and CDR2 is FYEKMQ (reference sequence). This CDR3 has 13 amino acids. The CDR3 DNA sequence: TGTGCCAGCAGCCCCGGACAGTACAATGAGCAGTTCTTC. It codes for CASSPGQYNEQFF.

J is TRBJ2-4 and V is TRBV6-5; 8 bases line up with TRBD1. Germline trimming cut 5 bases from V and 8 bases from J; bases unmatched to any gene: 8. Germline CDR1 reads MNHEY; CDR2 reads SVGAGI. This CDR3 region has 14 residues. CDR3 DNA sequence: TGTGCCAGCAGTCTACAGGGGGAACGGGACATTCAGTACTTC. Translation gives CASSLQGERDIQYF.

This sequence joins TRBV20-1 and TRBJ2-1; D is uncertain. CDR3 length: 14 residues. CDR1 and CDR2 (germline): DFQATT, SNEGSKA (reference sequence). Between the trimmed V and J ends, which lost 5 bases and 3 bases, there was a span of 14 bases. The CDR3: CSAHGETDYNEQFF. CDR3 sequence (DNA): TGCAGTGCTCATGGGGAAACCGACTACAATGAGCAGTTCTTC.

The chain carries TRBV28 and TRBJ1-4; the D is unclear. The CDR3 has 16 residues. V lost 2 bases and J lost 8, with 18 bases in between. From germline, CDR1 is MDHEN and CDR2 SYDVKM. The CDR3 here is CASSLIGEGFREKLFF. The CDR3, as DNA: TGTGCCAGCAGTTTAATCGGGGAGGGTTTTCGAGAAAAACTGTTTTTT.

This clonotype was seen more than once but under ten times. The chain joins TRBV20-1 to TRBJ1-5; 8 bases align to TRBD1. J gave up 4 bases and V 3 bases, and 5 bases lay outside the gene matches. From germline, CDR1 is DFQATT and CDR2 SNEGSKA (reference sequence). This CDR3 region has 14 residues. Here the CDR3 DNA reads TGCAGTGCTAGGCCACAGGGGGGAAATCAGCCCCAGCATTTT. It is translated as CSARPQGGNQPQHF.

This rearrangement joins TRBV5-1 to TRBJ2-5; 11 bases are a match to TRBD2. The CDR3 runs 15 residues. J gave up 2 bases and V 5 bases, and 5 bases lay outside the gene matches. Looked up from germline, CDR1 is SGHRS and CDR2 is YFSETQ. The CDR3 spells CASSSGLAAQETQYF. As DNA, the CDR3 is TGCGCCAGCAGTTCGGGACTAGCGGCACAAGAGACCCAGTACTTC. The full variable domain, rest sourced from reference TRBV5-1 and TRBJ2-5, is KAGVTQTPRYLIKTRGQQVTLSCSPISGHRSVSWYQQTPGQGLQFLFEYFSETQRNKGNFPGRFSGRQFSNSRSEMNVSTLELGDSALYLCASSSGLAAQETQYFGPGTRLLVL.

The rearrangement links TRBV7-9 to TRBJ2-3; D is unresolved. V was shortened by 1 base and J by 0 bases, with 17 bases between the two germline ends. The CDR3 is 18 residues long. Germline assignment: CDR1 SEHNR and CDR2 FQNEAQ (reference sequence). CDR3: CASSLGRTATGSTDTQYF. As DNA, the CDR3 is TGTGCCAGCAGCTTAGGTCGGACCGCGACCGGAAGCACAGATACGCAGTATTTT.

V gene TRBV10-3 combines with J gene TRBJ2-1, with 8 bases that match TRBD2. The junction had 8 bases not matched to a gene; V was cut back by 3 bases and J by 7 bases. Germline V gene sequence: CDR1 ENHRY, CDR2 SYGVKD. The CDR3 has 15 residues. As DNA, the CDR3 is TGTGCCATCAGTGAACCACCCAGCGGGAGAAATGAGCAGTTCTTC. Its translation is CAISEPPSGRNEQFF.

The chain joins TRBV4-1 to TRBJ1-4, with no clear D. This CDR3 has 15 amino acids. Germline V gene sequence: CDR1 MGHRA, CDR2 YSYEKL. With 0 bases removed from V and 8 bases from J, the gap between germline ends came to 13 bases. Here the CDR3 DNA reads TGCGCCAGCAGCCAAGAGGCGGGGAGCGGAGAAAAACTGTTTTTT. This encodes CASSQEAGSGEKLFF.

Turning to this clonotype: Compared with germline, one end of the junction differs, possibly owing to a read error. J is TRBJ2-1 and V is TRBV20-1, with D possibly matching TRBD2 (6 bases). The CDR3 has 17 amino acids. The germline CDR1 and CDR2 sequences are DFQATT and SNEGSKA (reference sequence). The CDR3, as DNA: TGCAGTGCTAGAGATCGGAGGGCTAGCAGTCCTTACAATGTGCAGTTCTTC. Protein sequence: CSARDRRASSPYNVQFF.

This clonotype was observed a handful of times. This chain connects TRBV7-8 to TRBJ2-7; 13 bases are a match to TRBD2. Germline V lookup: CDR1 SGHVS, CDR2 FQNEAQ. The junction had 6 bases not matched to a gene; V was cut back by 2 bases and J by 5 bases. CDR3 length equals 16 residues. CDR3 nucleotides: TGTGCCAGCAGCTTAACCCGGACTAGCGGGAGCGACGAGCAGTACTTC. This translates into CASSLTRTSGSDEQYF.

The chain has TRBV5-1 and TRBJ2-4, with D perhaps matching TRBD2 (5 bases). The J call is uncertain, as TRBJ2-7 better fits the DNA end. CDR3 length: 14 residues. The germline V gene encodes CDR1 SGHRS and CDR2 YFSETQ. CDR3 protein: CASSLGGNLYEQYF. CDR3 DNA: TGCGCCAGCAGCTTGGGAGGGAATCTCTACGAGCAGTACTTC.

This clonotype appeared a single time. The rearrangement joins TRBV20-1 to TRBJ2-5; D is possibly TRBD1 or TRBD2 (5 bases each). Germline values: CDR1 DFQATT, CDR2 SNEGSKA (reference sequence). Trimming removed 0 bases from V and 11 bases from J, with 25 bases in between. CDR3 length: 16 residues. CDR3 sequence reads: CSARDPSGAGANEQYF. The CDR3, as DNA: TGCAGTGCTAGAGATCCTTCTGGAGCCGGGGCCAATGAGCAGTACTTC.

The J gene is TRBJ2-5, the V gene TRBV9, with D possibly matching TRBD1 (5 bases). The CDR3 has 15 residues. V gave up 0 bases and J gave up 1 base, with 10 bases separating them. Germline V gene sequence: CDR1 SGDLS, CDR2 YYNGEE. In nucleotides, the CDR3 is TGTGCCAGCAGCGTAGCCACAGGTCGCCAAGAGACCCAGTACTTC. Its protein is CASSVATGRQETQYF. Combining the CDR3 with reference TRBV9 and TRBJ2-5 gives the whole variable domain DSGVTQTPKHLITATGQRVTLRCSPRSGDLSVYWYQQSLDQGLQFLIQYYNGEERAKGNILERFSAQQFPDLHSELNLSSLELGDSALYFCASSVATGRQETQYFGPGTRLLVL.